This T cell receptor (beta chain) was sequenced in a study of control samples from healthy donors and cancer patients (dated by TCRdb to between 2020 and 2021). The germline V gene supplies CDR1 MGHRA and CDR2 YSYEKL. V has 0 bases trimmed and J has 8 bases trimmed; junction bases matching no gene number 11. The CDR3 covers 17 residues, taking in both the cysteine and the phenylalanine. Only the CDR3 portion is preserved as DNA: 51 bases, with reading frame beginning at the first base. The method behind the library was the immunoSEQ multiplex PCR assay. TCRdb re-hosts the immuneACCESS table, in-frame sequences only. Its copies lack some clones; in the studies checked, an unresolved V gene accounts for under half of them, and the cause for the rest is not known. This sample comprises about 150,000 clones, more than 85% of them detected only once. The ten largest clones represent just over 2% of the sample.

Turning to this clone: Its antigen has not been determined. No much larger clonotype is one base removed from it; base qualities were not supplied.

The chain uses TRBV4-1 and TRBJ2-1, and TRBD2 aligns with 9 junction nucleotides. The specimen sequenced was blood. The sequence derives from a woman aged 35 to 49 in good health. The bases are TGCGCCAGCAGCCAAGATAGGCGGCGGGGGGGCGTCGATGAGCAGTTCTTC. This codes for CASSQDRRRGGVDEQFF.